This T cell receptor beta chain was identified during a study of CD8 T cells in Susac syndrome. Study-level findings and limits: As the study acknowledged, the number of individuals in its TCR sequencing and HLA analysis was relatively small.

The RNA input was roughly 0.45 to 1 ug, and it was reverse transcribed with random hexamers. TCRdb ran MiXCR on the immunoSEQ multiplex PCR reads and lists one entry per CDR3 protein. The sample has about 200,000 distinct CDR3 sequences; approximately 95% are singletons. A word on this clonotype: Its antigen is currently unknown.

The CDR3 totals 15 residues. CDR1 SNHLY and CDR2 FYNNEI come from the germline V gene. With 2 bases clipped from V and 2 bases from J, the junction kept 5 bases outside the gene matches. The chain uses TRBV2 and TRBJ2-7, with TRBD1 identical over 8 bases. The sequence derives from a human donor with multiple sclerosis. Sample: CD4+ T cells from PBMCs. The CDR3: CASSEYGTGAYEQYF. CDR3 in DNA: TGTGCCAGCAGTGAATACGGGACAGGAGCCTACGAGCAGTACTTC.